This TCR beta chain was found in a study of cytomegalovirus exposure and HLA in healthy donors. The PCR made use of 60 Vbeta and 13 Jbeta primers. Data came from immunoSEQ multiplex PCR; TCRdb stores just in-frame clones and leaves some out. The repertoire holds over 150,000 clones, with roughly 80% as singletons. The CDR3 has 16 residues. V dropped 3 bases and J dropped 4 bases, with 18 bases sitting between them. Germline V gene sequence: CDR1 SGHRS, CDR2 YFSETQ. The sample was PBMCs. The V call is TRBV5-1, the J call TRBJ2-3, with D possibly being TRBD2 (5 bases). This sequence was found in a man aged 40-50 years in good health and CMV-seronegative. This chain's CDR3 is CASSSEVLAGADTQYF. The CDR3 nucleotides read TGCGCCAGCAGCTCCGAGGTCTTGGCGGGCGCAGATACGCAGTATTTT.